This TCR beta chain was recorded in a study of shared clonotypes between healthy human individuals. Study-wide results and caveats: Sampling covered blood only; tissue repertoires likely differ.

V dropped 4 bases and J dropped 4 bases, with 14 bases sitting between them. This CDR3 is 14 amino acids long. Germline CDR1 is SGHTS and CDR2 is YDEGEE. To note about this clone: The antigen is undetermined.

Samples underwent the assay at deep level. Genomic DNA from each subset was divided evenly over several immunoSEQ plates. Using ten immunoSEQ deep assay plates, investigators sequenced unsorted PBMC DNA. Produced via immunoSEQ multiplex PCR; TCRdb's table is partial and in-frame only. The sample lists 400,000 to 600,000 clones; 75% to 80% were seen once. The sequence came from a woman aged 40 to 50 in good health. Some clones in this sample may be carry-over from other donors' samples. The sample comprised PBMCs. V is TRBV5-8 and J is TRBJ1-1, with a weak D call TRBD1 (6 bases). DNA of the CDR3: TGTGCCAGCAGCCCGGACAGAGCCCGCACTGAAGCTTTCTTT. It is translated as CASSPDRARTEAFF.